This TCR beta chain comes out of a study of T cell changes during pregnancy in multiple sclerosis. This clone occurred once. Sequencing was performed with immunoSEQ multiplex PCR; in TCRdb, only in-frame clones are kept and a portion is missing. The data show tens of thousands of clones, with around 93% seen just once and roughly 0.94% held by the top ten. The germline V and J ends were trimmed by 3 bases and 5 bases, with 8 bases remaining between them. The CDR3 is made up of 12 amino acids. Per the germline V gene, CDR1 is SGHRS and CDR2 is YFSETQ. The gene calls are TRBV5-1 and TRBJ2-5, with unresolved D. This sequence was found in a female donor with multiple sclerosis, enrolled in a pregnancy study. The sample here was peripheral blood, taken in the first trimester of pregnancy. CDR3 amino acids: CASSYELETQYF. The CDR3 DNA is TGCGCCAGCAGCTACGAGTTGGAGACCCAGTACTTC.